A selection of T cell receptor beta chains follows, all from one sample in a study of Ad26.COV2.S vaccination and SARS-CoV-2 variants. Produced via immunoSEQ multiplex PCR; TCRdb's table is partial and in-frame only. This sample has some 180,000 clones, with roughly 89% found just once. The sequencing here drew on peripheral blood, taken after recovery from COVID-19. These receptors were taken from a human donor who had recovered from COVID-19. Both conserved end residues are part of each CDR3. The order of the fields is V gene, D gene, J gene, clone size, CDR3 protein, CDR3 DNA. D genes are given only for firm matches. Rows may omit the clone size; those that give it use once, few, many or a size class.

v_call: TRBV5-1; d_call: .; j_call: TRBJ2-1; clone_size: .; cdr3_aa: CASSIGGLGEQFF; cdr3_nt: TGCGCCAGCAGCATCGGGGGGCTGGGGGAGCAGTTCTTC
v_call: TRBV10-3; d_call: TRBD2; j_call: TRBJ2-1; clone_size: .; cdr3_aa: CATHPGLAINEQFF; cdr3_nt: TGTGCCACCCATCCCGGACTAGCCATTAATGAGCAGTTCTTC
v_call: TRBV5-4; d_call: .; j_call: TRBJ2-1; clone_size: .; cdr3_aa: CASSLWDSHNEQFF; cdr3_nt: TGTGCCAGCAGCTTGTGGGACTCCCACAATGAGCAGTTCTTC
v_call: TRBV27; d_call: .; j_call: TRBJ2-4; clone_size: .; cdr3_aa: CASRQGSSSIQYF; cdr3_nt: TGTGCCAGCAGGCAGGGGAGTAGTAGCATTCAGTACTTC
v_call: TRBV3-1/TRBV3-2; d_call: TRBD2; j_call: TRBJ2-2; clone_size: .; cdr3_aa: CASSIQRGTGELFF; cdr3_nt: TGTGCCAGCAGCATACAGCGGGGCACCGGGGAGCTGTTTTTT
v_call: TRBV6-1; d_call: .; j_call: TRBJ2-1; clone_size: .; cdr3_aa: CASSEASFSSYNEQFF; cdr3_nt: TGTGCCAGCAGTGAAGCGAGTTTCAGCTCCTACAATGAGCAGTTCTTC
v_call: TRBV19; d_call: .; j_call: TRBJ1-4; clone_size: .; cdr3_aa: CAVGGRPDEKLFF; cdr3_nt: TGTGCCGTGGGGGGTAGGCCAGATGAAAAACTGTTTTTT
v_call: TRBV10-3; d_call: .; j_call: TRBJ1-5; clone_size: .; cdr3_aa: CAISESGNQPQHF; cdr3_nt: TGTGCCATCAGTGAGTCGGGTAATCAGCCCCAGCATTTT
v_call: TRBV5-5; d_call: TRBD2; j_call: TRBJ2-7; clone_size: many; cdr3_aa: CASSHSGTLSYEQYF; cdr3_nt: TGTGCCAGCAGCCATAGCGGGACCCTCTCCTACGAGCAGTACTTC
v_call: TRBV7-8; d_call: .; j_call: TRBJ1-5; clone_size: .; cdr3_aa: CASSLSTGARSNQPQHF; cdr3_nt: TGTGCCAGCAGCTTATCGACGGGCGCTAGGAGCAATCAGCCCCAGCATTTT
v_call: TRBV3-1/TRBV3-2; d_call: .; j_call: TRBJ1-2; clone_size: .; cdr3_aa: CASSQGRVKHGYTF; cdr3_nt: TGTGCCAGCAGCCAAGGCAGGGTTAAGCATGGCTACACCTTC
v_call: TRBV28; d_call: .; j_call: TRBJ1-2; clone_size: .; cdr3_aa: CASSFYEGRSYYGYTF; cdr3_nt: TGTGCCAGCAGTTTTTACGAGGGACGCTCCTACTATGGCTACACCTTC
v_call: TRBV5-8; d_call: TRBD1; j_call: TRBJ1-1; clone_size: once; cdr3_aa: CASSVSRGAAFF; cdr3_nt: TGTGCCAGCAGCGTCTCCAGGGGGGCCGCTTTCTTT
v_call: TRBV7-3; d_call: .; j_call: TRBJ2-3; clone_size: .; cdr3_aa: CASSLVAGATDTQYF; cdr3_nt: TGTGCCAGCAGCTTAGTTGCGGGGGCCACAGATACGCAGTATTTT
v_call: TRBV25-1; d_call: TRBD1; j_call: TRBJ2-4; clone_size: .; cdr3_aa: CASSDLPGQGAGDIQYF; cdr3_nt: TGTGCCAGCAGTGACCTTCCGGGACAGGGGGCTGGGGACATTCAGTACTTC
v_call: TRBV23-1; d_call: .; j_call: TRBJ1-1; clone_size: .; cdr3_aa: CASSQFGEEAFF; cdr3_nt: TGCGCCAGCAGTCAATTTGGAGAGGAAGCTTTCTTT
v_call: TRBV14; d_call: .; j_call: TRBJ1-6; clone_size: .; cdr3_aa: CASSLGTANSPLHF; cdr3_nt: TGTGCCAGCAGCCTGGGGACGGCGAATTCACCCCTCCACTTT
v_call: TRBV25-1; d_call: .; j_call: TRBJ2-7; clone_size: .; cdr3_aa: CASTPGGGGHEQYF; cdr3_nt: TGTGCCAGTACTCCAGGGGGCGGGGGCCACGAGCAGTACTTC
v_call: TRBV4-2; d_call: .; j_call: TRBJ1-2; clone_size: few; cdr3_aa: CASSLGGNNYGYTF; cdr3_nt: TGTGCCAGCAGCCTAGGGGGAAATAACTATGGCTACACCTTC
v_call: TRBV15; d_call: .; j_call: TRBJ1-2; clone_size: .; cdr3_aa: CATSRDGGYTF; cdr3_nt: TGTGCCACCAGCAGAGACGGGGGCTACACCTTC
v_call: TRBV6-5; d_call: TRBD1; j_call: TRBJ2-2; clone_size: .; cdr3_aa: CASSSPGTGAGELFF; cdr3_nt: TGTGCCAGCAGTTCGCCCGGGACAGGGGCCGGGGAGCTGTTTTTT
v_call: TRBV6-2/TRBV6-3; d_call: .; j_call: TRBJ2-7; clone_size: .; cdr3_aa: CASSQATGGRYF; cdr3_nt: TGTGCCAGCAGCCAAGCTACAGGCGGCCGGTACTTC
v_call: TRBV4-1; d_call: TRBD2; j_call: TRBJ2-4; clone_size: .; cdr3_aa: CASSQTSGSNIQYF; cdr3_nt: TGCGCCAGCAGCCAGACTAGCGGGAGTAACATTCAGTACTTC
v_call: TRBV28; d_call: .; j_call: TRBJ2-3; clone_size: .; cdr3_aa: CASSLGLADTQYF; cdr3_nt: TGTGCCAGCAGTTTGGGGCTAGCAGATACGCAGTATTTT
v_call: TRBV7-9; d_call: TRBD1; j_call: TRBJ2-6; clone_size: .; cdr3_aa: CASIATQQGAGANVLTF; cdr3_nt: TGTGCCAGCATCGCGACCCAACAGGGGGCTGGGGCCAACGTCCTGACTTTC
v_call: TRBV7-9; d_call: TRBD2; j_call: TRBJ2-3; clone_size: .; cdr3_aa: CASSGHALAGLSTDTQYF; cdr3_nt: TGTGCCAGCAGCGGCCACGCACTAGCGGGGCTAAGCACAGATACGCAGTATTTT
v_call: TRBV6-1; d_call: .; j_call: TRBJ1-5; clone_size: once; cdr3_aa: CASSALHGVRNQPQHF; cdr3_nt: TGTGCCAGCAGTGCCCTGCATGGGGTCCGCAATCAGCCCCAGCATTTT
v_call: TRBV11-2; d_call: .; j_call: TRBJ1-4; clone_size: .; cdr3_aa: CASSLDTVAGEKLFF; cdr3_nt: TGTGCCAGCAGCTTAGATACAGTAGCAGGTGAAAAACTGTTTTTT
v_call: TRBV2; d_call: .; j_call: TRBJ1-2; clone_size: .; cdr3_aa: CASSERAGTYYGYTF; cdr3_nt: TGTGCCAGCAGTGAGAGGGCAGGAACCTATTATGGCTACACCTTC
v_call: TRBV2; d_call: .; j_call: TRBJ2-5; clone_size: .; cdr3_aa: CARGTADRETQYF; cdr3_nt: TGTGCCAGGGGTACGGCGGATAGAGAGACCCAGTACTTC
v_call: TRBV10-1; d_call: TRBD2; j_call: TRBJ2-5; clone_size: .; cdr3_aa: CASSDSSAGAGKTQYF; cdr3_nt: TGCGCCAGCAGTGACTCTTCAGCGGGAGCGGGAAAGACCCAGTACTTC
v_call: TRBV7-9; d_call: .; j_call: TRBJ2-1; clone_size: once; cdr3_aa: CASSLGYNEQFF; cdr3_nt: TGTGCCAGCAGCTTGGGGTACAATGAGCAGTTCTTC
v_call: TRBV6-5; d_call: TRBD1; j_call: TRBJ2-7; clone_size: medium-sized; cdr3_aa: CASSYRGQGTYEQYF; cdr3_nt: TGTGCCAGCAGTTACAGGGGACAGGGGACCTACGAGCAGTACTTC
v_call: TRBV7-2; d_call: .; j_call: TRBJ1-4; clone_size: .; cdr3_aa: CASSLRRRDEKLFF; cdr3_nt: TGTGCCAGCAGCTTGAGACGGAGGGATGAAAAACTGTTTTTT
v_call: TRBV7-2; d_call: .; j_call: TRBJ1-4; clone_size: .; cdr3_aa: CASSLGRGVFNEKLFF; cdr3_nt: TGTGCCAGCAGCTTAGGCAGGGGCGTTTTTAATGAAAAACTGTTTTTT
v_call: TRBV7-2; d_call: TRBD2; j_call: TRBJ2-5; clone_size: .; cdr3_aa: CASSDRAGGSLETQYF; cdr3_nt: TGTGCCAGCAGCGATCGAGCGGGGGGCAGTCTAGAGACCCAGTACTTC
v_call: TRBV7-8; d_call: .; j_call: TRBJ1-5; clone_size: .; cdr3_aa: CASSLAPGANNQPQHF; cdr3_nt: TGTGCCAGCAGCTTGGCCCCAGGGGCAAACAATCAGCCCCAGCATTTT
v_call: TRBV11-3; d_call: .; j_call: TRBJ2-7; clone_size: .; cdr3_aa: CASSLGPLEQYF; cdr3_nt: TGTGCCAGCAGCTTAGGACCACTAGAGCAGTACTTC
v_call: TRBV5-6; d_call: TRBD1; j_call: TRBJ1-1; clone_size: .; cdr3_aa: CASSLQRQGRTEAFF; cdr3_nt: TGTGCCAGCAGCTTACAGAGACAGGGGAGGACTGAAGCTTTCTTT
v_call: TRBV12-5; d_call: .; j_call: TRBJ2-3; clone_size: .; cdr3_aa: CASGPGLGAQYF; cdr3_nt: TGTGCTAGTGGTCCGGGATTGGGCGCGCAGTATTTT